This TCR beta chain was recorded in a study of cytomegalovirus exposure and HLA in healthy donors. Study at large: The Caucasian-associated ancestry cluster contained approximately 81% of the 300 to 450 genotyped donors. Whole-study findings and limits: Later analysis associated a missense DCLRE1C variant with TCR beta V- and J-gene trimming.

Trimming cost V 7 bases and J 4 bases; bases outside gene matches: 11. Germline V gene data show CDR1 as MNHEY and CDR2 as SMNVEV (reference sequence). This CDR3 is built from 16 residues. Donors were nominally healthy when sampled, though unrecorded immune exposures were likely. In the PCR, 60 Vbeta and 13 Jbeta primers were used. Measured with immunoSEQ multiplex PCR; TCRdb has only the in-frame clones, and not every one. Of roughly 200,000 clones listed, around 80% were seen once; the top ten hold about 1.5%. This clone showed up just once. The antigen is unknown. This TCR came from a man in his fifties in good health and CMV-seronegative. The chain uses TRBV27 and TRBJ2-7, with 12 bases that match TRBD2. Sequenced material: PBMCs. CDR3 sequence: CASNHRTSGRPYEQYF. The CDR3 DNA sequence: TGTGCCAGCAACCATAGAACTAGCGGGAGGCCTTACGAGCAGTACTTC.